The T cell receptor beta chain under discussion was sequenced for a study of low-dose radiotherapy and immunotherapy resistance in tumors. First-strand cDNA used TRAV- and TRBV-specific primers, covering alpha and beta chains. Amplification of TCRs used a constant-region primer and V-primer adapter for around 20 PCR cycles. Each CDR3 protein is one row after TCRdb ran MiXCR on the reads. The table records roughly 40,000 distinct CDR3 sequences, 20% to 25% of them present only once. This clonotype was observed at least ten times. Trimming pared 6 bases from V and 6 bases from J, leaving 10 bases between. CDR1 is SNHLY, CDR2 FYNNEI, per germline. CDR3 length: 12 residues. Documented time point: after trial treatment. Treatment defined: LDRT plus nivolumab, ipilimumab, low-dose cyclophosphamide and aspirin (RACIN trial).

The sequencing here drew on PBMCs, taken after low-dose radiotherapy plus immunotherapy. This chain connects TRBV2 to TRBJ2-3; TRBD2 is a possible D gene (6 bases). The sequence was collected from a male donor with prostate cancer. CDR3 DNA sequence: TGTGCCAGCAGGAGACTAGTCGATACGCAGTATTTT. Its protein is CASRRLVDTQYF.